The T cell receptor (beta chain) described here comes from a study of T cells expressing NK-cell markers. About the study: Underlying the TCR beta repertoires were sorted CD3+CD56+NKG2C+, CD3+CD56+NKG2C- and CD3+CD56-NKG2C+ T cells. Eight donors were sequenced, of whom seven were HCMV-seropositive, while the remaining one was HCMV-seronegative. Findings of the study overall: There were a handful of donors in whom these clonotypes also led the CD3+CD56-NKG2C+ fraction.

This CDR3 region has 14 residues. Germline values: CDR1 MNHNS, CDR2 SASEGT. TCR beta libraries carry UMIs added by 5'RACE template switching. TCRdb re-called the 5' RACE reads; one entry per CDR3 protein, DNA not given. This sample contains some 440,000 distinct CDR3 sequences. Turning to this clonotype: What it binds is unknown.

This receptor was obtained from a woman aged 50 to 65 in good health. The chain employs TRBV6-1 and TRBJ1-4; the D call from TCRdb, TRBD1, cannot be confirmed without DNA. Sequencing was done on a sample of blood T cells: a sorted CD56 or NKG2C T cell subset, CD4+ or CD8+ T cells, or bulk PBMC T cells (not recorded which). Here the CDR3 reads CASIATVGNVELFF.